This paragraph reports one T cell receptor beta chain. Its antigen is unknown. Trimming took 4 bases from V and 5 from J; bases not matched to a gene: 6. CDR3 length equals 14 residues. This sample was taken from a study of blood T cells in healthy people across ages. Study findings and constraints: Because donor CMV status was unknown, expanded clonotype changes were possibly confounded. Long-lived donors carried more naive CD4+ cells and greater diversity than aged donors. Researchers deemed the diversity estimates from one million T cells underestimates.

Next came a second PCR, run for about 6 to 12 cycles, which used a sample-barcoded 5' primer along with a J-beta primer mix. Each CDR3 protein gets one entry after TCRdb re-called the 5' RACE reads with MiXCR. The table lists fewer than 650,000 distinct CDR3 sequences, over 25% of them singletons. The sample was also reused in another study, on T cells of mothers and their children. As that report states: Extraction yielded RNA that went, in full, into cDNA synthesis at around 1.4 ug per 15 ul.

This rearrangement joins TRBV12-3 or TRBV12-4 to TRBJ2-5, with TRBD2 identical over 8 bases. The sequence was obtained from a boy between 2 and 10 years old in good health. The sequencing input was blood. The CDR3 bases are TGTGCCAGCAGTTCGGGAGGGACGAGGGAGACCCAGTACTTC. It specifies CASSSGGTRETQYF.